The T cell receptor (beta chain) described here comes from a study of T cells after yellow fever vaccination. TCRdb passed the 5' RACE reads through MiXCR, listing each CDR3 protein once. The repertoire holds some 320,000 distinct CDR3 sequences, with about 4.5% as singletons. General study findings and limits: A small share of clonotypes appeared in both CD4 and CD8 compartments.

This clonotype was detected many times. Its antigen is not identified. Here the sequenced sample was PBMCs, taken 15 days after the yellow fever booster vaccination. The origin of this receptor is a man younger than 30 who received the YFV17D yellow fever vaccine.

CDR3 bases: TGCAGCGGGCGGAACACCGGGGAGCTGTTTTTT. Protein product: CSGRNTGELFF. The chain couples TRBV29-1 to TRBJ2-2; D ambiguous. The CDR3 has 11 amino acids. Germline V lookup: CDR1 SQVTM, CDR2 ANQGSEA. Trimming stripped 7 bases from V and 1 base from J, with 4 bases between.